Below, 28 T cell receptor beta chains from the same sample are listed, as sequenced in a study of blood T cell repertoires in COVID-19. Using immunoSEQ multiplex PCR, the repertoire was profiled, and TCRdb retains in-frame clones only, with some absent. In the table there are 400,000 to 450,000 clones, roughly 91% of which are singletons. Sequencing was performed on PBMCs or T cells enriched from blood (not recorded which). The origin of the receptors is a young man who had recovered from COVID-19.

This chain connects TRBV27 to TRBJ1-2; D is ambiguous. V was shortened by 2 bases and J by 5 bases, with 12 bases between the two germline ends. The CDR3 has 14 residues. Germline loops: CDR1 MNHEY, CDR2 SMNVEV (reference sequence). CDR3 sequence: CASSLSALGYGYTF. Here the CDR3 DNA reads TGTGCCAGCAGTTTAAGCGCCTTGGGTTATGGCTACACCTTC.

V usage is TRBV30 and J usage is TRBJ1-1; D perhaps matches TRBD1 (6 bases). The germline V gene has CDR1 GTSNPN and CDR2 SVGIG (reference sequence). The V and J ends lost 5 bases and 4 bases respectively, with 14 bases between them. The CDR3 extends over 13 amino acids. The CDR3, as DNA: TGTGCCTGGGGCAGGGGCGGGCCCACTGAAGCTTTCTTT. This codes for CAWGRGGPTEAFF.

The chain links TRBV27 to TRBJ1-2; 11 positions match TRBD1. The germline gives CDR1 MNHEY, CDR2 SMNVEV (reference sequence). The CDR3 has 16 residues. Trimming cost V 2 bases and J 8 bases; bases outside gene matches: 10. CDR3 in amino acids: CASSLRRDRGTWGYTF. CDR3 DNA: TGTGCCAGCAGTTTAAGGAGGGACAGGGGGACGTGGGGCTACACCTTC.

V gene TRBV11-2 combines with J gene TRBJ1-1; the D gene is possibly TRBD1 (6 bases). This CDR3 has 13 amino acids. The V and J ends lost 3 bases and 6 bases respectively, with 11 bases between them. Germline CDR1 SGHAT, CDR2 FQNNGV. DNA of the CDR3: TGTGCCAGCAGCTTCGAGACAGGATCTGAAGCTTTCTTT. Translated, it gives CASSFETGSEAFF.

This clone was observed a handful of times. This chain links TRBV5-4 with TRBJ2-7; no clear D. The CDR3 totals 14 residues. V was clipped by 0 bases and J by 0 bases, with 7 bases between them. The germline CDR1 and CDR2 sequences are SGHNT and YYREEE (reference sequence). This chain's CDR3 is CASSLEPSSYEQYF. The CDR3 bases are TGTGCCAGCAGCTTGGAGCCTAGCTCCTACGAGCAGTACTTC.

The chain combines TRBV5-1 with TRBJ1-2; D might be TRBD1 (5 bases). The CDR3 is 13 residues long. Germline V gives CDR1 SGHRS, CDR2 YFSETQ. The V end was cut by 0 bases, the J end by 5 bases, with 8 bases between. The CDR3 coding sequence is TGCGCCAGCAGCTTGGCCCGACAGTATGGCTACACCTTC. Translating gives CASSLARQYGYTF.

This chain uses TRBV7-9 with TRBJ2-7, with 13 bases lining up with TRBD2. Germline V gene data show CDR1 as SEHNR and CDR2 as FQNEAQ (reference sequence). With V trimmed by 1 base and J by 6 bases, 12 bases remained unmatched. CDR3 size: 18 residues. The CDR3 spells CASSLGLYGLAGEAEQYF. CDR3 nucleotides: TGTGCCAGCAGCTTAGGGTTATACGGACTAGCGGGAGAAGCCGAGCAGTACTTC.

J is TRBJ2-3 and V is TRBV5-4; 7 nucleotides line up with TRBD1. The CDR3 runs 15 residues. The germline V gene encodes CDR1 SGHNT and CDR2 YYREEE (reference sequence). V dropped 4 bases and J dropped 2; count of bases not matched to a gene: 7. The CDR3 DNA is TGTGCCAGCAGCAACCCGGGGACAGCCACAGATACGCAGTATTTT. Its translation: CASSNPGTATDTQYF.

This clone was found once. The chain combines TRBV19 with TRBJ1-5; 8 bases are shared with TRBD1. Germline CDR1 LNHDA, CDR2 SQIVND (reference sequence). The trim removed 7 bases at V and 4 bases at J, leaving 6 bases unmatched. The CDR3 sequence is 14 residues long. This CDR3 reads CASTSNRGNQPQHF. CDR3 nucleotide sequence: TGTGCCAGTACCTCCAACAGGGGGAATCAGCCCCAGCATTTT.

The V call is TRBV28, the J call TRBJ1-5; D unresolved. Germline V gives CDR1 MDHEN, CDR2 SYDVKM. The CDR3 has 11 amino acids. V gave up 8 bases and J gave up 6 bases, with 8 bases separating them. The CDR3 nucleotides are TGTGCCAGCGGAGTGGGTCAGCCCCAGCATTTT. Encoded protein: CASGVGQPQHF.

The rearrangement links TRBV6-5 to TRBJ2-2; D is ambiguous. CDR1 is MNHEY, CDR2 SVGAGI, per germline. The CDR3 is made up of 13 amino acids. Trimming removed 7 bases from V and 6 bases from J, with 12 bases in between. The CDR3 sequence is CASKLRSAGELFF. The CDR3 nucleotides are TGTGCCAGCAAGCTACGTTCTGCCGGGGAGCTGTTTTTT.

This chain connects TRBV7-6 to TRBJ1-1; TRBD1 matches 12 bases. Germline values: CDR1 SGHVS, CDR2 FNYEAQ. This CDR3 contains 18 residues. V lost 5 bases, J lost 3 bases, and 13 bases stayed unmatched. The CDR3 region is CASSDLSWDRGPDTEAFF. The CDR3 DNA sequence: TGTGCCAGCAGCGACCTAAGCTGGGACAGGGGGCCTGACACTGAAGCTTTCTTT. Full variable domain (remainder filled in from reference TRBV7-6 and TRBJ1-1): GAGVSQSPRYKVTKRGQDVALRCDPISGHVSLYWYRQALGQGPEFLTYFNYEAQQDKSGLPNDRFSAERPEGSISTLTIQRTEQRDSAMYRCASSDLSWDRGPDTEAFFGQGTRLTVV.

The chain uses TRBV9 and TRBJ2-3; 7 bases agree with TRBD1. V was clipped by 3 bases and J by 3 bases; unmatched bases: 10. CDR1 SGDLS and CDR2 YYNGEE come from the germline V gene. CDR3 length equals 16 residues. The CDR3 reads CASSGALGGATDTQYF. In DNA form, the CDR3 reads TGTGCCAGCAGCGGAGCTTTAGGGGGCGCAACAGATACGCAGTATTTT.

This chain joins TRBV14 and TRBJ1-2, with TRBD1 identical over 9 bases. The CDR3 is 15 amino acids. Unmatched junction bases numbered 9, after V lost 4 bases and J lost 6 bases. The germline gives CDR1 SGHDN, CDR2 FVKESK. This CDR3 is CASSRKGQGVDGYTF. The CDR3 DNA is TGTGCCAGCAGCCGAAAGGGACAGGGAGTAGATGGCTACACCTTC.

This chain uses TRBV5-6 with TRBJ2-5, with 10 bases lining up with TRBD2. The germline gives CDR1 SGHDT, CDR2 YYEEEE. The CDR3 totals 12 residues. V was pared by 0 bases and J by 11 bases, with 1 base of the junction left unmatched. DNA for the CDR3: TGTGCCAGCAGCTTGGGACTAGCGGGTCAGTACTTC. It specifies CASSLGLAGQYF.

This clone was found once. The V and J genes are TRBV3-1 (or the pseudogene TRBV3-2) and TRBJ1-4; 7 positions agree with TRBD1. CDR1 and CDR2 (germline): LGHDT, YNNKEL (reference sequence). The CDR3 totals 14 residues. The junction had 6 bases not matched to a gene; V was cut back by 4 bases and J by 7 bases. CDR3 nucleotides: TGTGCCAGCAGCCCGGACAGGCCGGGTGAAAAACTGTTTTTT. It is translated as CASSPDRPGEKLFF.

The chain recombines TRBV18 with TRBJ1-1; the D is unclear. V lost 3 bases to trimming and J lost 10 bases, with 12 bases between them. The CDR3 spans 12 residues. Germline loops: CDR1 KGHSH, CDR2 LQKENI. Here the CDR3 DNA reads TGTGCCAGCTCACCTAACTTGTCGGTAGCTTTCTTT. Translating gives CASSPNLSVAFF.

The chain carries TRBV6-8 and TRBJ1-5; TRBD1 aligns across 7 bases. CDR3 size: 14 residues. V shed 6 bases and J 5 bases; nucleotides not matched to a gene: 7. Germline V gene lookup returns CDR1 MNHGY and CDR2 SAAAGT. The chain's CDR3 is CASRPRQGYQPQHF. The CDR3 DNA reads TGTGCCAGCAGACCAAGACAGGGCTATCAGCCCCAGCATTTT.

The chain combines TRBV6-5 with TRBJ2-1, with TRBD2 matching over 7 bases. The CDR3 loop spans 15 amino acids. Looked up from germline, CDR1 is MNHEY and CDR2 is SVGAGI. V trimming: 6 bases; J trimming: 9 bases; junction bases outside the gene matches: 14. CDR3 DNA sequence: TGTGCCAGCAGGATAGGACTAGTCATTCAGGGTGAGCAGTTCTTC. Encoded protein: CASRIGLVIQGEQFF.

DNA for the CDR3: TGCGCCAGCAGCCAAGGAAACGGAGATACGCAGTATTTT. Translating gives CASSQGNGDTQYF. The V call is TRBV4-1, the J call TRBJ2-3; no clear D gene. V was cut by 1 base and J by 5 bases, with 7 bases left in between. Germline loops: CDR1 MGHRA, CDR2 YSYEKL. This CDR3 is built from 13 residues.

The chain combines TRBV19 with TRBJ1-5; D remains ambiguous. This CDR3 is built from 15 residues. CDR1 is LNHDA, CDR2 SQIVND, per germline (reference sequence). V gave up 7 bases and J gave up 5 bases, with 18 bases separating them. The CDR3 bases are TGTGCCAGTAAGAGGTACCTTAATCTAGATCAGCCCCAGCATTTT. Amino acids: CASKRYLNLDQPQHF.

The chain recombines TRBV19 with TRBJ1-5; D is ambiguous. The germline V and J ends were trimmed by 5 bases and 4 bases, with 18 bases remaining between them. CDR3 size: 16 residues. CDR1 is LNHDA, CDR2 SQIVND, per germline (reference sequence). The CDR3: CASSVGSIGRNQPQHF. In nucleotides, the CDR3 is TGTGCCAGTAGTGTAGGAAGTATAGGGAGAAATCAGCCCCAGCATTTT.

V and J are TRBV3-1 (or the pseudogene TRBV3-2) and TRBJ2-3, with a possible D match to TRBD2 (7 bases). Germline loops: CDR1 LGHDT, CDR2 YNNKEL (reference sequence). V was cut by 1 base and J by 11 bases, with 28 bases left in between. The CDR3 loop spans 18 amino acids. CDR3 protein: CASSQGQGGGSLASRQYF. Written as DNA, the CDR3 is TGTGCCAGCAGCCAAGGTCAGGGCGGGGGCTCACTAGCTTCCCGGCAGTATTTT.

The rearrangement joins TRBV7-9 to TRBJ1-5, with TRBD1 as a possible D gene (5 bases). Germline loops: CDR1 SEHNR, CDR2 FQNEAQ (reference sequence). Trimming took off 5 bases at V and 4 bases at J, with 9 bases between the two ends. The CDR3 covers 13 residues. CDR3 bases: TGTGCCAGCAGCCAAGGACAAAATCAGCCCCAGCATTTT. Protein: CASSQGQNQPQHF.

The rearrangement links TRBV6-6 to TRBJ1-2; the D is unclear. Germline V gene sequence: CDR1 MNHNY, CDR2 SVGAGI (reference sequence). This CDR3 has 17 amino acids. V lost 8 bases and J 2 bases, leaving 24 bases between the germline ends. The DNA of the CDR3 is TGTGCCAGCGGTCACACAACACGATTCACAATAAACTATGGCTACACCTTC. It is translated as CASGHTTRFTINYGYTF.

This chain uses TRBV18 with TRBJ2-2; 7 bases fit TRBD2. From germline, CDR1 is KGHSH and CDR2 LQKENI. The CDR3 spans 16 residues. The V gene end was trimmed by 3 bases and the J gene end by 0 bases; junction bases not matched to a gene: 4. CDR3 sequence reads: CASSPDGRSNTGELFF. The CDR3 DNA is TGTGCCAGCTCACCTGACGGGAGGTCGAACACCGGGGAGCTGTTTTTT.

The chain joins TRBV6-5 to TRBJ2-5, with D possibly TRBD1 on 8 matching bases. CDR3 length equals 14 residues. Germline assignment: CDR1 MNHEY and CDR2 SVGAGI. Trimming removed 6 bases from V and 5 bases from J, with 16 bases in between. CDR3 amino acids: CASSRGQGGETQYF. The CDR3 DNA is TGTGCCAGCAGCCGAGGACAGGGAGGGGAGACCCAGTACTTC.

The chain carries TRBV5-4 and TRBJ2-5; TRBD2 matches 8 bases. Unmatched junction bases numbered 8, after V lost 2 bases and J lost 2 bases. Germline CDR1 and CDR2: SGHNT and YYREEE (reference sequence). The CDR3 has 16 residues. This CDR3 is CASSFAPLAGQETQYF. DNA of the CDR3: TGTGCCAGCAGCTTCGCTCCGCTAGCGGGTCAAGAGACCCAGTACTTC. The full variable domain, rest sourced from reference TRBV5-4 and TRBJ2-5, is ETGVTQSPTHLIKTRGQQVTLRCSSQSGHNTVSWYQQALGQGPQFIFQYYREEENGRGNFPPRFSGLQFPNYSSELNVNALELDDSALYLCASSFAPLAGQETQYFGPGTRLLVL.